Shown below are 10 T cell receptor beta chains from a single sample sequenced in a study of kidney transplant recipient with SARS-CoV-2 infection. In TCRdb, the reads were re-called with MiXCR into one record per CDR3 protein. The sample carries under 300,000 distinct CDR3 sequences, 29% recorded once. Sequenced here: a blood sample, sampled at baseline and between days 110 and 120 from a kidney transplant recipient. All receptors derive from a young adult male patient who had COVID-19 and was a kidney transplant recipient. The T cells may partly be graft donor cells.

As for this clonotype: A read error may be the cause here, since a much bigger clone is one base away. The J gene is TRBJ2-5, the V gene TRBV2; D remains unclear. The J call may not be correct, given that the DNA end is closer to TRBJ2-7. Germline lookup yields CDR1 SNHLY and CDR2 FYNNEI. The CDR3 is made up of 14 amino acids. For the CDR3, the DNA is TGTGCCGGCAGAGACATCACAAAGAAATACGAGCAGTACTTC. This translates into CAGRDITKKYEQYF.

Comments on this clonotype: With a much larger clone just one base away, this may be a read error. The V call is TRBV6-2 or TRBV6-3, the J call TRBJ2-2; D gene uncertain. Germline assignment: CDR1 MNHEY and CDR2 SVGEGT. The CDR3 spans 14 residues. As DNA, the CDR3 is TGTGCCGGCAGTTATGGCAGAAACACCGGGGAGCTGTTTTTT. Translation: CAGSYGRNTGELFF.

This clonotype was detected a few times. The chain joins TRBV29-1 to TRBJ2-3, with 11 positions matching TRBD1. Germline V gene sequence: CDR1 SQVTM, CDR2 ANQGSEA. V gave up 4 bases and J gave up 6 bases; unmatched junction bases: 6. This CDR3 has 14 amino acids. The chain's CDR3 is CSVAGQGAADTQYF. In DNA, the CDR3 is TGCAGCGTTGCAGGACAGGGGGCGGCCGATACGCAGTATTTT.

This clonotype was detected many times. V usage is TRBV5-6 and J usage is TRBJ2-5; 14 nucleotides align to TRBD2. Germline trimming cut 4 bases from V and 5 bases from J; bases unmatched to any gene: 7. This CDR3 has 16 amino acids. In germline, CDR1 is SGHDT, CDR2 YYEEEE. As DNA, the CDR3 is TGTGCCAGCAGCCCTGGGACTAGCGGGAGAGCGGAGACCCAGTACTTC. Translation: CASSPGTSGRAETQYF.

This clonotype was seen repeatedly, ten times or more. The chain employs TRBV15 and TRBJ1-2; D not certain. The CDR3 contains 17 residues. The V end was cut by 4 bases, the J end by 4 bases, with 22 bases between. The germline CDR1 and CDR2 sequences are LNHNV and YYDKDF (reference sequence). The CDR3 is CATSKFVRCGKTYGYTF. In DNA form, the CDR3 reads TGTGCCACCAGCAAATTTGTAAGGTGTGGAAAGACCTATGGCTACACCTTC.

This clonotype was seen at least ten times. The CDR3 bases are TGTGCCTGGTGTAAACCGCGTTATAGAAAGACCTATGGCTACACCTTC. Translated: CAWCKPRYRKTYGYTF. This chain uses TRBV30 with TRBJ1-2; D call uncertain. The germline gives CDR1 GTSNPN, CDR2 SVGIG (reference sequence). The ends were cut back, 5 bases at V and 4 bases at J, with 23 bases in the middle. This CDR3 region has 16 residues.

Points on this clonotype: It may be a read error: a sequence one base away is much more abundant. The chain has TRBV4-2 and TRBJ2-5, with 7 positions matching TRBD2. CDR3 size: 14 residues. Germline V gives CDR1 LGHNA, CDR2 YNFKEQ. The CDR3 spells CASSQLADQGTQYF. DNA for the CDR3: TGTGCCAGCAGCCAACTAGCGGATCAAGGGACCCAGTACTTC.

In the case of this clonotype: Given a much more abundant clone one base away, this may be a read error. The chain is built from TRBV10-2 and TRBJ2-5; TRBD2 matches 9 bases. CDR1 and CDR2 from the germline V gene are WSHSY and SAAADI. The CDR3 runs to 12 residues. The DNA of the CDR3 is TGTGCCACCGGCGGGGGGGGAGGGACCCAGTACTTC. The encoded protein is CATGGGGGTQYF.

Worth noting for this clonotype: Possible read error: a much larger clone is one base away. The chain carries TRBV9 and TRBJ2-3; D may be TRBD1 or TRBD2 (5 bases each). The assigned J gene may be wrong: the sequence end matches TRBJ2-5 better. Per the germline V gene, CDR1 is SGDLS and CDR2 is YYNGEE. The CDR3 is 16 amino acids. The CDR3 coding sequence is TGTGCCAGCAGCGCATGGTCAGGGCTTCGCGGGGAGACCCAGTACTTC. It codes for CASSAWSGLRGETQYF.

Remarks on this clonotype: This sequence may be a read error, since a much larger clone differs from it by one base. The chain uses TRBV2 and TRBJ2-2; 12 bases map to TRBD2. Trimming cost V 5 bases and J 0 bases; bases outside gene matches: 4. Germline assignment: CDR1 SNHLY and CDR2 FYNNEI. This CDR3 is built from 17 residues. In DNA form, the CDR3 reads TGTGCCAGCAGTCCTAGACTAGCGGGGGCGAACACCGGGGAGCTGTTTTTT. Encoded protein: CASSPRLAGANTGELFF.